Given below is one T cell receptor (beta chain) in context. Seattle researchers signed up patients amid active infection and tracked them longitudinally. The record originates from a study of blood T cell repertoires in COVID-19. Study as a whole: Samples representing acute and convalescent COVID-19 were sourced from the United States, Italy and Spain. PBMCs, B-cell-depleted T cells, or T cells were the source of the cDNA or gDNA that made up the material.

Assay used: immunoSEQ multiplex PCR; TCRdb lists only in-frame clones, some missing. The table lists tens of thousands of clones, approximately 92% of them singletons. The receptor was derived from a woman in her fifties or sixties with COVID-19, enrolled during active disease. Source material: peripheral blood.

CDR3 in DNA: TGTGCCAGCAGGACAAGTAATGAAAAACTGTTTTTT. Its protein product is CASRTSNEKLFF. V is TRBV27 and J is TRBJ1-4; D is unclear. V shed 6 bases and J shed 4 bases, with 6 bases lying between them. This CDR3 is 12 amino acids long. Germline lookup yields CDR1 MNHEY and CDR2 SMNVEV (reference sequence). The full variable domain, in which reference TRBV27 and TRBJ1-4 provide the parts outside the CDR3, is EAQVTQNPRYLITVTGKKLTVTCSQNMNHEYMSWYRQDPGLGLRQIYYSMNVEVTDKGDVPEGYKVSRKEKRNFPLILESPSPNQTSLYFCASRTSNEKLFFGSGTQLSVL.